What follows are 12 T cell receptor beta chains derived from one specimen sequenced in a study of T cells in Graves' hyperthyroidism and ophthalmopathy. The CDR3 regions of TCR beta were amplified from RNA transcripts. Carried out on the TCR CDR3, a first-round RT-PCR used the HTBI primer set. TCRdb re-analysed the multiplex PCR reads in MiXCR, keeping a single row per CDR3 protein. Seen here are about 350,000 distinct CDR3 sequences, around 13% observed once, and the top ten hold 20% to 25%. Sequenced material: blood. Every receptor here comes from a woman aged 25-40 years with Graves' hyperthyroidism.

The chain employs TRBV12-3 or TRBV12-4 and TRBJ1-4; no definite D call. V lost 2 bases and J 7 bases, leaving 5 bases between the germline ends. This CDR3 spans 12 amino acids. CDR3: CASSLRPEKLFF. The CDR3 nucleotides read TGTGCCAGCAGTTTAAGACCTGAAAAACTGTTTTTT.

The chain uses TRBV10-3 and TRBJ2-2; the D is unclear. This CDR3 contains 17 residues. Trimming removed 10 bases from V and 0 bases from J, with 21 bases in between. The germline V gene has CDR1 ENHRY and CDR2 SYGVKD. The CDR3 here is CATLLGPTTANTGELFF. The CDR3 DNA is TGTGCCACTTTACTCGGCCCAACTACCGCGAACACCGGGGAGCTGTTTTTT.

There are a few counts of this clonotype. The chain carries TRBV27 and TRBJ2-2, with a tentative D call TRBD2 (7 bases). The CDR3 is made up of 16 amino acids. Trimming pared 1 base from V and 2 bases from J, leaving 11 bases between. Per germline, CDR1 MNHEY and CDR2 SMNVEV (reference sequence). The CDR3, as DNA: TGTGCCAGCAGTTTATTGGGGGGGCTCAACACCGGGGAGCTGTTTTTT. Translation: CASSLLGGLNTGELFF.

This chain links TRBV11-3 with TRBJ2-2; D remains unclear. The CDR3 has 14 residues. Trimming took off 0 bases at V and 10 bases at J, with 12 bases between the two ends. Germline V gives CDR1 SGHNT, CDR2 YENEEA. The CDR3 region has the DNA TGTGCCAGCAGCTTAGATTCCTCCGAAGTGGAGCTGTTTTTT. Translating it yields CASSLDSSEVELFF.

The rearrangement links TRBV11-2 to TRBJ2-4, with D unresolved. This CDR3 comprises 14 residues. The V end lost 0 bases, the J end lost 7 bases, and 10 bases lay between the germline ends. Germline lookup yields CDR1 SGHAT and CDR2 FQNNGV. CDR3 amino acids: CASSLDWSRNIQYF. The CDR3 nucleotides read TGTGCCAGCAGCTTAGACTGGTCGCGGAACATTCAGTACTTC.

This clonotype was seen repeatedly, ten times or more. The chain uses TRBV14 and TRBJ1-5; D gene unclear. Germline V gene sequence: CDR1 SGHDN, CDR2 FVKESK. V was shortened by 1 base and J by 5 bases, with 15 bases between the two germline ends. The CDR3 contains 16 residues. This CDR3 reads CASSQAERARDQPQHF. For the CDR3, the DNA is TGTGCCAGCAGCCAAGCGGAACGAGCGAGGGATCAGCCCCAGCATTTT.

This clonotype was seen many times. This chain joins TRBV6-1 and TRBJ2-7; the match to TRBD2 covers 7 bases. The CDR3 length is 15 residues. Germline CDR1 MNHNS, CDR2 SASEGT. Unmatched junction bases numbered 8, after V lost 4 bases and J lost 2 bases. In DNA, the CDR3 is TGTGCCAGCAGTGTCTTACGGGGAGGGGCCTACGAGCAGTACTTC. Its translation is CASSVLRGGAYEQYF.

This clonotype was counted ten times or more. The chain is built from TRBV5-1 and TRBJ1-5; possibly TRBD1 for D (5 bases). The germline V gene encodes CDR1 SGHRS and CDR2 YFSETQ. Deletions cut 4 bases from V and 2 bases from J, with 13 bases between. This CDR3 is built from 15 residues. CDR3 sequence (DNA): TGCGCCAGCAGCCTAACATGGGACGGCAATCAGCCCCAGCATTTT. Translated: CASSLTWDGNQPQHF.

The chain is built from TRBV6-1 and TRBJ2-6; no clear D. V was clipped by 10 bases and J by 0 bases, with 10 bases between them. The germline V gene encodes CDR1 MNHNS and CDR2 SASEGT. The CDR3 covers 14 residues. The CDR3 is CATDQTSGANVLTF. The CDR3 region has the DNA TGTGCCACCGATCAAACCTCTGGGGCCAACGTCCTGACTTTC.

This clonotype was observed at least ten times. This chain connects TRBV11-2 to TRBJ2-1; D is unresolved. The CDR3 runs to 14 residues. Germline V gene data show CDR1 as SGHAT and CDR2 as FQNNGV. The V gene lost 4 bases and the J gene lost 6 bases, with 13 bases spanning the gap. This chain's CDR3 is CASSSYSASNEQFF. In DNA, the CDR3 is TGTGCCAGCAGCTCATACAGCGCAAGCAATGAGCAGTTCTTC.

The genes are TRBV7-2 and TRBJ2-3; D assignment may be TRBD1 or TRBD2 (5 bases each). Germline V gives CDR1 SGHTA, CDR2 FQGNSA. This CDR3 has 16 amino acids. Trimming removed 5 bases from V and 0 bases from J, with 15 bases in between. The CDR3 DNA is TGTGCCAGCAGCCCCCGGGGCGACGTAAGCACAGATACGCAGTATTTT. Translating gives CASSPRGDVSTDTQYF.

This clonotype was counted at least ten times. The chain uses TRBV12-3 or TRBV12-4 and TRBJ1-1, with TRBD1 matching over 7 bases. With 6 bases clipped from V and 6 bases from J, the junction kept 7 bases outside the gene matches. The CDR3 runs to 13 residues. CDR3 amino acids: CASSPGGASEAFF. The CDR3 region has the DNA TGTGCCAGCAGCCCAGGGGGGGCCTCTGAAGCTTTCTTT.